Listed below are T cell receptor beta chains from one sample, sequenced in a study of shared clonotypes between healthy human individuals. Assay: immunoSEQ multiplex PCR; the TCRdb copy retains only in-frame clones and omits some. This sample yields around 1.9 million clones, of which just over 90% are seen a single time; about 1.8% belongs to the top ten. The sequencing input was naive CD8+ T cells from PBMCs. Receptors were obtained from a man between 18 and 35 years old in good health. Some clones in this sample may be carry-over from other donors' samples. The CDR3 runs from the conserved cysteine through the conserved F or W. The order of the fields is V gene, J gene, CDR3 length, D gene, clone size, CDR3 protein, CDR3 DNA. D genes are given only for firm matches. Clone size is stated in some rows and not others, as once, few, many or a class when expanded.

V: TRBV6-5
J: TRBJ2-7
length: 14
D: TRBD2
size: few
CDR3: CASSQLAGAYEQYF
DNA: TGTGCCAGCAGTCAACTAGCGGGGGCCTACGAGCAGTACTTC

V: TRBV7-2
J: TRBJ2-2
length: 15
D: -
size: -
CDR3: CASSSRSGRVGELFF
DNA: TGTGCCAGCAGCTCCCGATCAGGCCGAGTCGGGGAGCTGTTTTTT

V: TRBV28
J: TRBJ1-5
length: 14
D: -
size: -
CDR3: CASSLAGINQPQHF
DNA: TGTGCCAGCAGCCTGGCCGGGATCAATCAGCCCCAGCATTTT

V: TRBV6-6
J: TRBJ1-2
length: 15
D: TRBD1
size: -
CDR3: CASRPGQADWNGYTF
DNA: TGTGCCAGCAGGCCCGGACAGGCAGATTGGAATGGCTACACCTTC

V: TRBV6-6
J: TRBJ2-5
length: 14
D: TRBD1
size: -
CDR3: CASSPGTGEETQYF
DNA: TGTGCCAGCAGTCCCGGGACAGGAGAAGAGACCCAGTACTTC

V: TRBV28
J: TRBJ2-1
length: 16
D: TRBD1
size: once
CDR3: CASSPLAGGHDWEQFF
DNA: TGTGCCAGCAGTCCCCTCGCAGGGGGCCACGATTGGGAGCAGTTCTTC

V: TRBV27
J: TRBJ2-5
length: 15
D: -
size: -
CDR3: CASSLSFRVGETQYF
DNA: TGTGCCAGCAGTTTATCCTTCAGGGTGGGAGAGACCCAGTACTTC

V: TRBV2
J: TRBJ2-2
length: 15
D: -
size: -
CDR3: CASSEGGRDTGELFF
DNA: TGTGCCAGCAGTGAGGGGGGCAGGGACACCGGGGAGCTGTTTTTT

V: TRBV4-1
J: TRBJ1-3
length: 16
D: -
size: -
CDR3: CASSQVGLISGNTIYF
DNA: TGCGCCAGCAGCCAGGTGGGCCTTATCTCTGGAAACACCATATATTTT

V: TRBV11-2
J: TRBJ2-4
length: 17
D: -
size: -
CDR3: CASSPVRKGLPGRIQYF
DNA: TGTGCCAGCAGCCCGGTTAGGAAGGGACTCCCCGGTAGGATTCAGTACTTC

V: TRBV27
J: TRBJ1-1
length: 13
D: TRBD1
size: -
CDR3: CASSWTGVSQAFF
DNA: TGTGCCAGCAGCTGGACAGGGGTAAGTCAAGCTTTCTTT

V: TRBV4-2
J: TRBJ1-1
length: 14
D: -
size: -
CDR3: CASSQDLTNTEAFF
DNA: TGTGCCAGCAGCCAAGATCTTACGAACACTGAAGCTTTCTTT

V: TRBV19
J: TRBJ2-1
length: 15
D: -
size: -
CDR3: CASSIALWGYNEQFF
DNA: TGTGCCAGTAGTATCGCCTTGTGGGGCTACAATGAGCAGTTCTTC

V: TRBV9
J: TRBJ1-3
length: 18
D: -
size: -
CDR3: CASSVSFEAATSGNTIYF
DNA: TGTGCCAGCAGCGTGTCCTTTGAGGCGGCTACATCTGGAAACACCATATATTTT

V: TRBV28
J: TRBJ1-3
length: 14
D: -
size: -
CDR3: CASSSNRRGNTIYF
DNA: TGTGCCAGCAGTTCGAACCGAAGGGGAAACACCATATATTTT

V: TRBV7-2
J: TRBJ1-2
length: 15
D: TRBD1
size: once
CDR3: CASSLQIQGYYGYTF
DNA: TGTGCCAGCAGCCTCCAAATACAGGGGTACTATGGCTACACCTTC

V: TRBV7-6
J: TRBJ2-6
length: 17
D: -
size: -
CDR3: CASSPHDLGSGANVLTF
DNA: TGTGCCAGCAGCCCACACGACCTAGGTTCTGGGGCCAACGTCCTGACTTTC

V: TRBV29-1
J: TRBJ1-2
length: 12
D: -
size: -
CDR3: CSLRNQEWGYTF
DNA: TGCAGCCTCCGGAACCAGGAGTGGGGCTACACCTTC

V: TRBV6-1
J: TRBJ2-7
length: 14
D: -
size: -
CDR3: CASKQGTASYEQYF
DNA: TGTGCCAGCAAGCAAGGGACGGCCTCCTACGAGCAGTACTTC

V: TRBV27
J: TRBJ2-3
length: 18
D: TRBD1
size: -
CDR3: CASSLFQGAEMGTDTQYF
DNA: TGTGCCAGCAGTTTATTTCAGGGGGCAGAAATGGGCACAGATACGCAGTATTTT

V: TRBV9
J: TRBJ2-3
length: 16
D: TRBD2
size: once
CDR3: CASSLAGLVRSDTQYF
DNA: TGTGCCAGCAGCCTCGCCGGACTAGTCCGGTCAGATACGCAGTATTTT

V: TRBV11-3
J: TRBJ2-7
length: 15
D: -
size: -
CDR3: CASSLGFGLLYEQYF
DNA: TGTGCCAGCAGCTTAGGTTTTGGTTTGCTCTACGAGCAGTACTTC

V: TRBV9
J: TRBJ2-7
length: 13
D: TRBD2
size: -
CDR3: CASSASGRGEQYF
DNA: TGTGCCAGCAGCGCTAGCGGGAGGGGCGAGCAGTACTTC

V: TRBV19
J: TRBJ2-3
length: 15
D: -
size: -
CDR3: CASSLGLAGGDTQYF
DNA: TGTGCCAGTAGCTTGGGACTCGCCGGTGGAGATACGCAGTATTTT

V: TRBV29-1
J: TRBJ1-4
length: 11
D: -
size: -
CDR3: CSVLLGEKLFF
DNA: TGCAGCGTTCTTCTGGGTGAAAAACTGTTTTTT

V: TRBV27
J: TRBJ1-2
length: 16
D: TRBD1
size: -
CDR3: CASSADRDYTNYGYTF
DNA: TGTGCCAGCAGCGCGGACAGGGACTATACTAACTATGGCTACACCTTC

V: TRBV7-9
J: TRBJ1-3
length: 15
D: TRBD1
size: -
CDR3: CASSDLRQGEGTIYF
DNA: TGTGCCAGCAGCGACCTTCGACAGGGGGAAGGCACCATATATTTT

V: TRBV6-1
J: TRBJ2-2
length: 12
D: -
size: -
CDR3: CASIPESGELFF
DNA: TGTGCCAGCATTCCTGAGTCCGGGGAGCTGTTTTTT

V: TRBV6-5
J: TRBJ1-5
length: 15
D: -
size: few
CDR3: CASSQTGNSNQPQHF
DNA: TGTGCCAGCAGTCAAACAGGGAACAGCAATCAGCCCCAGCATTTT

V: TRBV18
J: TRBJ2-5
length: 12
D: -
size: -
CDR3: CASSPLKGTQYF
DNA: TGTGCCAGCTCACCACTGAAGGGGACCCAGTACTTC

V: TRBV27
J: TRBJ2-1
length: 15
D: TRBD1
size: -
CDR3: CASSSVGTGINEQFF
DNA: TGTGCCAGCAGTTCCGTCGGGACAGGGATTAATGAGCAGTTCTTC

V: TRBV19
J: TRBJ2-2
length: 14
D: -
size: -
CDR3: CASSIDSNPWELFF
DNA: TGTGCCAGTAGTATAGACTCGAATCCCTGGGAGCTGTTTTTT

V: TRBV11-2
J: TRBJ2-1
length: 16
D: TRBD1
size: -
CDR3: CASSLGPGQPYNEQFF
DNA: TGTGCCAGCAGCTTAGGCCCGGGACAGCCCTACAATGAGCAGTTCTTC

V: TRBV11-2
J: TRBJ1-2
length: 15
D: TRBD1
size: -
CDR3: CASSFTGGAGYGYTF
DNA: TGTGCCAGCAGCTTTACAGGGGGCGCAGGCTATGGCTACACCTTC

V: TRBV27
J: TRBJ2-3
length: 17
D: -
size: -
CDR3: CASSPISQGQGVDTQYF
DNA: TGTGCCAGCAGTCCCATATCCCAAGGGCAGGGCGTGGATACGCAGTATTTT

V: TRBV29-1
J: TRBJ2-1
length: 11
D: -
size: once
CDR3: CSVLSYNEQFF
DNA: TGCAGCGTTCTCTCCTACAATGAGCAGTTCTTC

V: TRBV9
J: TRBJ2-7
length: 15
D: TRBD1
size: -
CDR3: CASSVVGTGTYEQYF
DNA: TGTGCCAGCAGCGTAGTAGGGACAGGCACCTACGAGCAGTACTTC

V: TRBV27
J: TRBJ1-2
length: 13
D: -
size: once
CDR3: CASSFLGSGGYTF
DNA: TGTGCCAGCAGTTTTCTCGGATCGGGTGGCTACACCTTC

V: TRBV19
J: TRBJ2-5
length: 15
D: -
size: once
CDR3: CASSIFGRLGETQYF
DNA: TGTGCCAGTAGTATATTTGGCCGTCTAGGGGAGACCCAGTACTTC

V: TRBV28
J: TRBJ1-3
length: 13
D: -
size: -
CDR3: CASSPTGGNTIYF
DNA: TGTGCCAGCAGTCCCACAGGGGGAAACACCATATATTTT

V: TRBV18
J: TRBJ2-7
length: 17
D: TRBD2
size: -
CDR3: CASSPPTSGATSYEQYF
DNA: TGTGCCAGCTCACCGCCGACTAGCGGGGCCACCTCCTACGAGCAGTACTTC

V: TRBV11-2
J: TRBJ1-1
length: 11
D: -
size: few
CDR3: CASSLLGEAFF
DNA: TGTGCCAGCAGCTTATTGGGGGAAGCTTTCTTT

V: TRBV27
J: TRBJ2-7
length: 13
D: -
size: -
CDR3: CASSLSPIYEQYF
DNA: TGTGCCAGCAGTTTATCACCAATCTACGAGCAGTACTTC

V: TRBV4-3
J: TRBJ2-2
length: 15
D: -
size: -
CDR3: CASSPFAEGTGELFF
DNA: TGCGCCAGCAGCCCGTTTGCGGAGGGCACCGGGGAGCTGTTTTTT

V: TRBV29-1
J: TRBJ2-7
length: 14
D: -
size: -
CDR3: CSVGVQRVSYEQYF
DNA: TGCAGCGTTGGGGTCCAGCGGGTCTCCTACGAGCAGTACTTC

V: TRBV5-4
J: TRBJ2-7
length: 14
D: -
size: -
CDR3: CASSPPGTGYEQYF
DNA: TGTGCCAGCAGCCCCCCCGGGACCGGCTACGAGCAGTACTTC

V: TRBV5-6
J: TRBJ1-1
length: 15
D: -
size: -
CDR3: CASSAATGFGTEAFF
DNA: TGTGCCAGCAGCGCTGCCACAGGGTTCGGCACTGAAGCTTTCTTT

V: TRBV27
J: TRBJ2-3
length: 13
D: -
size: -
CDR3: CASSYVRADTQYF
DNA: TGTGCCAGCAGTTACGTGAGGGCAGATACGCAGTATTTT

V: TRBV9
J: TRBJ2-1
length: 15
D: TRBD1
size: -
CDR3: CASRPGQGVHNEQFF
DNA: TGTGCCAGCCGACCGGGACAGGGGGTGCACAATGAGCAGTTCTTC

V: TRBV7-9
J: TRBJ2-7
length: 16
D: -
size: -
CDR3: CASSFSRTNLNYEQYF
DNA: TGTGCCAGCAGCTTCTCCAGGACCAACTTAAACTACGAGCAGTACTTC

V: TRBV21-1
J: TRBJ2-7
length: 13
D: -
size: -
CDR3: CASFRQGKHEQYF
DNA: TGTGCCAGCTTTCGACAGGGGAAACACGAGCAGTACTTC

V: TRBV30
J: TRBJ1-5
length: 17
D: TRBD1
size: -
CDR3: CAWSGPSGTGDGQPQHF
DNA: TGTGCCTGGAGTGGACCAAGTGGGACAGGGGATGGTCAGCCCCAGCATTTT

V: TRBV7-2
J: TRBJ2-5
length: 17
D: TRBD2
size: once
CDR3: CASSPRVAGLHRETQYF
DNA: TGTGCCAGCAGCCCCCGGGTAGCGGGGTTACATCGGGAGACCCAGTACTTC

V: TRBV19
J: TRBJ2-1
length: 16
D: TRBD2
size: -
CDR3: CASSIGLAGLYNEQFF
DNA: TGTGCCAGTAGTATAGGACTAGCGGGACTCTACAATGAGCAGTTCTTC

V: TRBV7-9
J: TRBJ2-1
length: 15
D: TRBD1
size: -
CDR3: CASSLGGYPLNEQFF
DNA: TGTGCCAGCAGCCTAGGGGGCTACCCACTCAATGAGCAGTTCTTC

V: TRBV6-6
J: TRBJ1-4
length: 15
D: -
size: -
CDR3: CASRIGRSTNEKLFF
DNA: TGTGCCAGCAGAATAGGACGGTCAACTAATGAAAAACTGTTTTTT

V: TRBV11-2
J: TRBJ2-5
length: 14
D: TRBD2
size: -
CDR3: CASSPGLAEETQYF
DNA: TGTGCCAGCAGCCCGGGACTAGCGGAAGAGACCCAGTACTTC

V: TRBV7-8
J: TRBJ2-1
length: 13
D: TRBD1
size: once
CDR3: CASSSTRGRAQFF
DNA: TGTGCCAGCAGCTCTACCAGGGGGCGCGCGCAGTTCTTC

V: TRBV5-4
J: TRBJ1-1
length: 19
D: TRBD1
size: once
CDR3: CATGPPPPRGPELNTEAFF
DNA: TGTGCCACCGGCCCTCCTCCCCCCAGGGGGCCAGAACTGAACACTGAAGCTTTCTTT